These 5 T cell receptor beta chains came from one sample sequenced in a study of T cell clonality in common variable immunodeficiency. Sequenced by immunoSEQ multiplex PCR; TCRdb stores in-frame clones only, minus some. The sample offers fewer than 35,000 clones and no singletons, the top ten holding more than 4.5%. These TCRs are of unknown antigen specificity. Whole-study findings and limits: Fewer deletions and N-nucleotide insertions were reportedly seen in common variable immunodeficiency TCR beta sequences.

Source material: peripheral blood mononuclear cells. The receptors stem from a human donor with common variable immunodeficiency.

This clone came up many times. The CDR3 is cut off 3 residues early in the read; its end comes from the germline J gene. V gene TRBV7-8 combines with J gene TRBJ2-5; a possible D gene is TRBD1 (5 bases). CDR1 SGHVS and CDR2 FQNEAQ come from the germline V gene. The germline V and J ends were trimmed by 1 base and 5 bases, with 17 bases remaining between them. The CDR3 has 16 residues. This CDR3 is CASSLVGRAIRETQYF. Partial CDR3 DNA: TGTGCCAGCAGCTTAGTCGGCAGGGCGATCCGGGAGACC. The full variable domain, rest sourced from reference TRBV7-8 and TRBJ2-5, is GAGVSQSPRYKVAKRGQDVALRCDPISGHVSLFWYQQALGQGPEFLTYFQNEAQLDKSGLPSDRFFAERPEGSVSTLKIQRTQQEDSAVYLCASSLVGRAIRETQYFGPGTRLLVL.

About this clone: The missing CDR3 end, 3 residues past where the read stops, is filled in from the germline J gene. This chain connects TRBV6-2 or TRBV6-3 to TRBJ2-5; no firm D call. V lost 2 bases and J lost 5, with 12 bases in between. From germline, CDR1 is MNHEY and CDR2 SVGEGT. This CDR3 has 14 amino acids. The CDR3 DNA, read in part, is TGTGCCAGCAGTTACAATCTAGGTGGGGAGACC. The encoded protein is CASSYNLGGET. The whole CDR3 protein reads CASSYNLGGETQYF.

This clone has at least ten counts. The CDR3 end falls 3 residues outside the read, so it is completed with the germline J gene. The chain recombines TRBV5-1 with TRBJ1-2, with D maybe TRBD1 (6 bases). Germline assignment: CDR1 SGHRS and CDR2 YFSETQ. The CDR3 runs 14 residues. Between the trimmed V and J ends, which lost 4 bases and 3 bases, there was a span of 13 bases. The CDR3 DNA, read in part, is TGCGCCAGCAGCCAAGGGGGGGAAGACTATGGC. Its translation: CASSQGGEDYG. The full CDR3 sequence reads CASSQGGEDYGYTF.

This clone was detected a few times. Relative to the germline gene, one junction end is altered; a read error may explain this. This CDR3 reads CSSSSEYQETQYF. The CDR3 bases that were read are TGTTCCAGCAGCTCAGAGTACCAAGAGACC. The V gene is TRBV7-3, the J gene TRBJ2-5, with D hard to call. The missing CDR3 end, 3 residues past where the read stops, is filled in from the germline J gene. This CDR3 comprises 13 residues. The germline V gene encodes CDR1 SGHTA and CDR2 FQGTGA. Full variable domain (remainder filled in from reference TRBV7-3 and TRBJ2-5): GAGVSQTPSNKVTEKGKYVELRCDPISGHTALYWYRQSLGQGPEFLIYFQGTGAADDSGLPNDRFFAVRPEGSVSTLKIQRTERGDSAVYLCSSSSEYQETQYFGPGTRLLVL.

Remarks on this clone: The sequenced fragment ends 3 residues before the CDR3 boundary, so the rest is inferred from the germline J gene. V and J are TRBV30 and TRBJ1-3, with D unclear. Trimming removed 3 bases at V and 0 bases at J, with 9 bases between. Germline CDR1 is GTSNPN and CDR2 is SVGIG (reference sequence). The CDR3 is 14 residues long. The CDR3 loop is CAWRSGTSGNTIYF. The sequenced part of the CDR3 DNA is TGTGCCTGGAGAAGCGGTACCTCTGGAAACACC.